This is a list of T cell receptor beta chains from one sample in a study of T-cell reconstitution after alpha-beta-depleted transplantation in children. One entry per CDR3 protein results from TCRdb running MiXCR on the PCR reads. The profile shows 400,000 to 450,000 distinct CDR3 sequences, approximately 41% of them singletons. The sample in question was PBMCs, obtained before TCRalphabeta/CD19-depleted stem cell transplant. These receptor sequences come from a girl aged 2 to 9 with aplastic anemia, due to receive a stem cell transplant. Each CDR3 is given with its conserved first and last residue. Fields, in order: J gene, D gene, clone size, V gene, CDR3 protein, CDR3 DNA. D genes are given only for firm matches. Only some rows state a clone size, as once, few, many or a class for expanded clones.

TRBJ2-2,-,-,TRBV9,CASSVRGTGELFF,TGTGCCAGCAGCGTCAGGGGTACCGGGGAGCTGTTTTTT
TRBJ2-2,TRBD1,-,TRBV9,CPSSQTSTGGTAGELFF,TGTCCCAGCAGCCAGACGTCTACAGGGGGCACGGCCGGGGAGCTGTTTTTT
TRBJ1-1,-,many,TRBV20-1,CSARGGGNTEAFF,TGCAGTGCTAGAGGTGGCGGAAACACTGAAGCTTTCTTT
TRBJ2-3,TRBD2,many,TRBV4-2,CASSPGLAGGLQDTQYF,TGTGCCAGCAGCCCCGGACTAGCGGGAGGGCTTCAGGATACGCAGTATTTT
TRBJ2-1,TRBD2,-,TRBV10-2,CASSGTSGSNEQFF,TGCGCCAGCAGTGGGACTAGCGGGAGCAATGAGCAGTTCTTC
TRBJ1-1,-,few,TRBV20-1,CSARERSNTEAFF,TGCAGTGCTAGAGAGCGGTCAAACACTGAAGCTTTCTTT
TRBJ2-5,-,-,TRBV20-1,CSARLGGTQYF,TGCAGTGCTAGACTGGGGGGGACCCAGTACTTC
TRBJ1-2,-,-,TRBV28,CASKGTLGGYTF,TGTGCCAGCAAAGGGACGCTGGGGGGCTACACCTTC
TRBJ1-2,-,-,TRBV28,CASSLPGPPRGYTF,TGTGCCAGCAGTTTACCCGGACCTCCCAGGGGCTACACCTTC
TRBJ2-5,TRBD2,-,TRBV6-5,CASMGGGQTQYF,TGTGCCAGCATGGGCGGGGGTCAGACCCAGTACTTC
TRBJ2-2,-,-,TRBV3-1,CASSHLWRETGDTGELFF,TGTGCCAGCAGCCACCTCTGGCGGGAGACAGGCGACACCGGGGAGCTGTTTTTT
TRBJ2-2,-,-,TRBV18,CASSPPGDGELFF,TGTGCCAGCTCACCACCGGGGGACGGGGAGCTGTTTTTT
TRBJ2-1,-,-,TRBV5-1,CASSLARPVYNEQFF,TGCGCCAGCAGCTTGGCCCGGCCAGTATACAATGAGCAGTTCTTC
TRBJ2-3,-,few,TRBV5-1,CASSLAGLGDTQYF,TGCGCCAGCAGCTTGGCGGGGCTAGGAGATACGCAGTATTTT
TRBJ2-1,-,-,TRBV5-1,CASSSGGKF,TGCGCCAGCAGCTCCGGGGGTAAATTC
TRBJ2-7,TRBD1,few,TRBV18,CASSDGQAYEQYF,TGTGCCAGCTCAGATGGACAGGCCTACGAGCAGTACTTC
TRBJ2-1,-,many,TRBV29-1,CSVEELVTAYNEQFF,TGCAGCGTTGAAGAGCTAGTCACAGCCTACAATGAGCAGTTCTTC
TRBJ2-5,TRBD2,few,TRBV6-1,CASSLTSGGETQYF,TGTGCCAGCAGTCTCACTAGCGGAGGGGAGACCCAGTACTTC
TRBJ1-1,TRBD1,many,TRBV6-5,CASSYAPDRGTEAFF,TGTGCCAGCAGTTACGCCCCGGACAGGGGAACTGAAGCTTTCTTT
TRBJ2-7,TRBD1,-,TRBV6-2/TRBV6-3,CASSYQRTGFYEQYF,TGTGCCAGCAGTTACCAAAGGACAGGTTTCTACGAGCAGTACTTC
TRBJ2-3,-,few,TRBV6-1,CASRRTPRLTDTQYF,TGTGCCAGCAGAAGGACCCCGCGCCTCACAGATACGCAGTATTTT
TRBJ2-2,-,many,TRBV7-6,CASSGNRAGELFF,TGTGCCAGCAGCGGGAATAGGGCCGGGGAGCTGTTTTTT
TRBJ2-5,-,-,TRBV29-1,CSVPGGSQETQYF,TGCAGCGTCCCCGGTGGAAGCCAAGAGACCCAGTACTTC
TRBJ2-5,TRBD1,-,TRBV28,CASSPRDRGRGETQYF,TGTGCCAGCAGTCCCCGGGACAGGGGGCGTGGGGAGACCCAGTACTTC
TRBJ1-1,-,many,TRBV27,CASSPTGTEAFF,TGTGCCAGCAGCCCTACAGGGACAGAAGCTTTCTTT
TRBJ2-3,TRBD1,-,TRBV20-1,CSADRDRATDTQYF,TGCAGTGCGGATCGGGACAGGGCTACAGATACGCAGTATTTT
TRBJ1-2,-,few,TRBV20-1,CSASKDYGYTF,TGCAGTGCTAGTAAGGACTATGGCTACACCTTC
TRBJ2-5,-,-,TRBV30,CAWTPAQTQYF,TGTGCCTGGACCCCTGCCCAGACCCAGTACTTC
TRBJ1-2,-,many,TRBV3-1,CASSPREAGYGYTF,TGTGCCAGCAGCCCGAGGGAGGCGGGCTATGGCTACACCTTC
TRBJ2-1,TRBD2,many,TRBV12-3/TRBV12-4,CASRTSGRRDEQFF,TGTGCCAGCAGAACTAGCGGGAGGCGTGATGAGCAGTTCTTC
TRBJ1-2,-,many,TRBV2,CASIARVGYGYTF,TGTGCCAGCATAGCCAGGGTGGGCTATGGCTACACCTTC
TRBJ2-1,TRBD2,-,TRBV20-1,CSAREPGLGPNEQFF,TGCAGTGCTAGAGAGCCGGGACTAGGCCCCAATGAGCAGTTCTTC
TRBJ2-5,-,few,TRBV4-1,CASSQTTLSETQYF,TGCGCCAGCAGCCAAACGACGTTATCGGAGACCCAGTACTTC
TRBJ2-3,TRBD2,few,TRBV4-2,CASSEAGAATDTQYF,TGTGCCAGCAGCGAAGCGGGGGCGGCCACAGATACGCAGTATTTT
TRBJ2-3,-,-,TRBV19,CASSIGWDDISTDTQYF,TGTGCCAGTAGTATAGGATGGGACGACATTAGCACAGATACGCAGTATTTT
TRBJ2-2,-,-,TRBV20-1,CSASVGGWGTGELFF,TGCAGTGCTAGTGTCGGGGGTTGGGGCACCGGGGAGCTGTTTTTT
TRBJ2-6,-,-,TRBV7-9,CASSLGLSGANVLTF,TGTGCCAGCAGCTTAGGCCTATCTGGGGCCAACGTCCTGACTTTC
TRBJ2-7,TRBD1,-,TRBV5-1,CASSLSHRGQGTRNEQYF,TGCGCCAGCAGCTTGTCCCACCGGGGACAGGGCACCAGAAACGAGCAGTACTTC
TRBJ2-5,TRBD2,few,TRBV7-2,CASSSLAAGETQYF,TGTGCCAGCAGCTCACTAGCGGCGGGAGAGACCCAGTACTTC
TRBJ1-5,TRBD1,-,TRBV20-1,CSASGTGEQPQHF,TGCAGTGCGAGCGGGACAGGGGAACAGCCCCAGCATTTT
TRBJ2-2,-,-,TRBV30,CAWGLGAPTGELFF,TGTGCCTGGGGTCTAGGGGCACCCACCGGGGAGCTGTTTTTT
TRBJ2-7,-,-,TRBV5-4,CPSRMSGSPIKQYF,TGTCCCAGCAGGATGAGCGGATCTCCTATCAAGCAGTACTTC
TRBJ2-7,TRBD1,-,TRBV20-1,CSASVGTGFSYEQYF,TGCAGTGCTAGCGTTGGGACAGGATTTTCCTACGAGCAGTACTTC
TRBJ1-5,-,many,TRBV12-3/TRBV12-4,CASRKGGDQPQHF,TGTGCCAGCAGGAAGGGAGGGGATCAGCCCCAGCATTTT
TRBJ2-6,TRBD1,many,TRBV20-1,CSASAGQASGANVLTF,TGCAGTGCTTCCGCCGGACAGGCCTCTGGGGCCAACGTCCTGACTTTC
TRBJ2-1,TRBD2,-,TRBV20-1,CSATVQRTSLNEQFF,TGCAGTGCTACTGTTCAGAGGACTAGCCTCAATGAGCAGTTCTTC
TRBJ2-3,TRBD2,few,TRBV20-1,CSALPFWAGESSSTDTQYF,TGCAGTGCCCTTCCATTTTGGGCGGGAGAGAGTTCTAGCACAGATACGCAGTATTTT
TRBJ2-2,TRBD1,-,TRBV29-1,CSVAGQATGELFF,TGCAGCGTGGCCGGACAGGCCACCGGGGAGCTGTTTTTT
TRBJ2-4,-,few,TRBV12-3/TRBV12-4,CASSFHDGAKNIQYF,TGTGCCAGCAGTTTTCACGACGGGGCCAAAAACATTCAGTACTTC
TRBJ2-7,TRBD2,many,TRBV20-1,CSARLAVSSYEQYF,TGCAGTGCCCGCCTAGCGGTGAGCTCCTACGAGCAGTACTTC
TRBJ2-3,-,-,TRBV20-1,CSASWGTDTQYF,TGCAGTGCTAGCTGGGGCACAGATACGCAGTATTTT
TRBJ2-2,-,-,TRBV6-4,CASSDSSVNTGELFF,TGTGCCAGCAGTGACTCATCAGTCAACACCGGGGAGCTGTTTTTT
TRBJ2-3,-,-,TRBV7-9,CASNRGPSTDTQYF,TGTGCCAGCAACCGGGGGCCAAGCACAGATACGCAGTATTTT
TRBJ2-1,-,-,TRBV6-1,CASTTTGTGNNNEQFF,TGTGCCAGCACCACGACCGGGACGGGAAACAACAATGAGCAGTTCTTC
TRBJ2-1,TRBD1,few,TRBV7-2,CASRLRDRGPNEQFF,TGTGCCAGCAGACTCCGGGACAGGGGGCCCAATGAGCAGTTCTTC
TRBJ2-3,TRBD2,-,TRBV10-3,CAISGTSGNKPDTQYF,TGTGCCATCAGTGGGACTAGCGGGAATAAGCCAGATACGCAGTATTTT
TRBJ2-3,TRBD2,many,TRBV20-1,CSASAGGPSDTQYF,TGCAGTGCTTCAGCGGGAGGGCCCTCAGATACGCAGTATTTT